This T cell receptor beta chain was captured in a study of blood T cells in healthy people across ages. This CDR3 region has 13 residues. Germline CDR1 and CDR2: SGDLS and YYNGEE. V shed 1 base and J shed 3 bases, with 7 bases lying between them. A sample-barcoded 5' primer and a J-beta primer mix were used in a second PCR of about 6 to 12 cycles. Every molecule of cDNA carried a tag from a template-switch adaptor with 12 random nucleotides. TCRdb recomputed calls from the 5' RACE reads with MiXCR, one row per CDR3 protein. Counted here are roughly 800,000 distinct CDR3 sequences, around 36% occurring once; the ten biggest clones make up roughly 13%.

The source material was blood. The sequence derives from a man younger than 35 in good health. This chain joins TRBV9 and TRBJ2-5, with no clear D. The CDR3 reads CASSVFLEETQYF. CDR3 in DNA: TGTGCCAGCAGCGTATTCCTCGAAGAGACCCAGTACTTC.